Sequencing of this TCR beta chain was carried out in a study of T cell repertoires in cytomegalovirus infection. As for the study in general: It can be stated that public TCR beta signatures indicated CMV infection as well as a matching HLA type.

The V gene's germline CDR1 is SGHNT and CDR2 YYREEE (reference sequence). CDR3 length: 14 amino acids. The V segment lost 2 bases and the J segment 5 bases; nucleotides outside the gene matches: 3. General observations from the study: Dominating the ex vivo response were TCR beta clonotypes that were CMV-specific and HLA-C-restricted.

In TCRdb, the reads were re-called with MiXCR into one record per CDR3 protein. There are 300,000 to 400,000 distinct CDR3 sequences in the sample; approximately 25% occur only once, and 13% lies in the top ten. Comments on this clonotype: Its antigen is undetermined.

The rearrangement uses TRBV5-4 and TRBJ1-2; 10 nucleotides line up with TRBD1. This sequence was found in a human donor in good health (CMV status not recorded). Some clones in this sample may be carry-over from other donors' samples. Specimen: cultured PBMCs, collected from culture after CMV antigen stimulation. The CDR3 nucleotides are TGTGCCAGCAGCTTACAGGGACAGGGGTATGGCTACACCTTC. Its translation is CASSLQGQGYGYTF.